A selection of T cell receptor beta chains follows, all from one sample in a study of blood T cell repertoires in COVID-19. Method: immunoSEQ multiplex PCR; TCRdb's copy keeps in-frame clones and lacks some. The data show fewer than 450,000 clones, over 75% seen once. The sequenced sample consisted of PBMCs or T cells enriched from blood (not recorded which). These receptors were obtained from a woman between 35 and 50 years old with acute COVID-19. The CDR3 runs from the conserved cysteine through the conserved F or W. D genes are given only for firm matches. Only part of the rows carry a size: once, few, many, or a class if the clone is expanded.

size	J	V	D	CDR3	DNA
once	TRBJ2-3	TRBV12-3/TRBV12-4	TRBD1	CASTARTGNTQYF	TGTGCCAGCACCGCAAGGACAGGGAATACGCAGTATTTT
-	TRBJ2-3	TRBV11-2	TRBD2	CASSRGGRTDTQYF	TGTGCCAGCAGCCGCGGGGGTCGGACAGATACGCAGTATTTT
once	TRBJ1-2	TRBV30	-	CAYLKTVFSYTF	TGTGCCTACCTGAAAACTGTCTTTAGCTACACCTTC
once	TRBJ2-3	TRBV20-1	TRBD1	CSASRRDRETDTQYF	TGCAGTGCTAGTAGGCGGGACAGGGAAACAGATACGCAGTATTTT
-	TRBJ1-1	TRBV19	-	CASSIDGRGTEAFF	TGTGCCAGTAGTATAGACGGTCGCGGCACTGAAGCTTTCTTT
-	TRBJ2-7	TRBV3-1/TRBV3-2	-	CASSQDVQYYEQYF	TGTGCCAGCAGCCAAGATGTGCAGTACTACGAGCAGTACTTC
-	TRBJ1-5	TRBV2	-	CASSKTGNSNQPQHF	TGTGCCAGCAGTAAGACAGGTAATAGCAATCAGCCCCAGCATTTT
-	TRBJ1-1	TRBV20-1	-	CSASSFPREAFF	TGCAGTGCTAGTTCTTTCCCGAGAGAAGCTTTCTTT
once	TRBJ1-4	TRBV14	-	CASSPVLGRGAKLFF	TGTGCCAGCAGCCCAGTCCTGGGTCGCGGGGCGAAACTGTTTTTT
-	TRBJ2-5	TRBV15	-	CATSGEPQAGKTQYF	TGTGCCACCAGCGGGGAGCCCCAGGCTGGAAAGACCCAGTACTTC
-	TRBJ1-2	TRBV29-1	TRBD1	CSAWTGAGYTF	TGCAGCGCCTGGACAGGGGCTGGCTACACCTTC
-	TRBJ2-7	TRBV5-6	TRBD2	CASSLRRLSGGAKEQYF	TGTGCCAGCAGCTTGAGACGCCTTAGCGGGGGGGCTAAGGAGCAGTACTTC
-	TRBJ2-7	TRBV30	TRBD2	CAWRYPSGGRFYEQYF	TGTGCCTGGAGATACCCTAGCGGGGGACGGTTCTACGAGCAGTACTTC
-	TRBJ1-4	TRBV21-1	-	CASTTGEKLFF	TGTGCCAGCACTACAGGTGAAAAACTGTTTTTT
-	TRBJ2-7	TRBV4-2	TRBD1	CASSQGSGQGSYEQYF	TGTGCCAGCAGCCAAGGATCGGGACAGGGCTCCTACGAGCAGTACTTC
few	TRBJ1-5	TRBV27	TRBD1	CASSFTGVRNQPQHF	TGTGCCAGCAGTTTCACAGGGGTGCGCAATCAGCCCCAGCATTTT
-	TRBJ2-1	TRBV10-1	TRBD2	CASSEMGGSSYNEQFF	TGCGCCAGCAGCGAAATGGGGGGGAGCTCCTACAATGAGCAGTTCTTC
once	TRBJ2-3	TRBV7-8	-	CASSLDEGGSTDTQYF	TGTGCCAGCAGCTTAGATGAGGGGGGGAGCACAGATACGCAGTATTTT
-	TRBJ1-5	TRBV6-6	-	CASNPQASRPQHF	TGTGCCAGCAACCCACAGGCTTCTCGGCCCCAGCATTTT
-	TRBJ1-1	TRBV30	-	CAWSAFRETEAFF	TGTGCCTGGAGTGCCTTCCGGGAAACTGAAGCTTTCTTT
few	TRBJ1-1	TRBV29-1	-	CSVEGQATTEAFF	TGCAGCGTTGAAGGGCAGGCGACCACTGAAGCTTTCTTT
-	TRBJ2-4	TRBV7-9	-	CASSFPGLAKNIQYF	TGTGCCAGCAGCTTTCCAGGGTTGGCCAAAAACATTCAGTACTTC
-	TRBJ2-7	TRBV4-2	TRBD2	CASSSVLAGGQLFLYEQYF	TGTGCCAGCAGCTCCGTACTAGCGGGGGGGCAGCTTTTCCTCTACGAGCAGTACTTC